The next 26 T cell receptor beta chains were all read from a single sample in a study of T cells expressing NK-cell markers. TCRdb re-called the 5' RACE reads, yielding one record per CDR3 amino acid sequence without DNA. Recorded here are approximately 440,000 distinct CDR3 sequences; the top ten clones represent roughly 1.4%. The sequencing input was blood T cells: a sorted CD56 or NKG2C T cell subset, CD4+ or CD8+ T cells, or bulk PBMC T cells (not recorded which). The origin of the receptors is a woman between 45 and 60 years old in good health.

V usage is TRBV7-3 and J usage is TRBJ2-1; TCRdb's assignment of TRBD1 cannot be checked, as there is no DNA. This CDR3 is built from 15 residues. Germline values: CDR1 SGHTA, CDR2 FQGTGA. The CDR3 spells CASSLGKGQYNEQFF.

The rearrangement links TRBV6-1 to TRBJ1-2; TCRdb lists TRBD1, though no DNA is available to test this call. Germline V gives CDR1 MNHNS, CDR2 SASEGT. The CDR3 consists of 15 residues. The CDR3 sequence: CASSEDLNFTGPKTF.

J is TRBJ2-1 and V is TRBV12-3 or TRBV12-4; the D call of TRBD2 rests on TCRdb alone, since no DNA is present to check it. The CDR3 spans 19 residues. The CDR3 reads CASSFEGLAGSIAYNEQFF.

This chain links TRBV4-1 with TRBJ2-3; TCRdb picks TRBD2, but there is no DNA to check that call. The CDR3 spans 16 residues. Germline lookup yields CDR1 MGHRA and CDR2 YSYEKL. The CDR3 region is CASSQSSGRWSDTQYF.

The chain combines TRBV7-3 with TRBJ1-5; the TCRdb D gene call, TRBD1, has no DNA to confirm it. CDR3 length equals 14 residues. The germline CDR1 and CDR2 sequences are SGHTA and FQGTGA. The CDR3 protein is CASSFRGLNQPQHF.

The chain's CDR3 is CASSPLTARYEQYF. J is TRBJ2-7 and V is TRBV27; as DNA is missing, the TRBD1 call by TCRdb cannot be tested. CDR3 size: 14 residues. Germline V gives CDR1 MNHEY, CDR2 SMNVEV (reference sequence).

This rearrangement joins TRBV5-1 to TRBJ2-1; TCRdb names TRBD2, which stays unverified in the absence of DNA. This CDR3 comprises 16 residues. The germline V gene encodes CDR1 SGHRS and CDR2 YFSETQ. CDR3 sequence reads: CASSRPGTQRGDEQFF.

The chain combines TRBV5-6 with TRBJ2-2; TCRdb's D call, TRBD1, is unchecked because there is no DNA. The germline gives CDR1 SGHDT, CDR2 YYEEEE. The CDR3 has 14 amino acids. CDR3 amino acids: CASTRLDYTGELFF. The entire variable domain, with the rest obtained from reference TRBV5-6 and TRBJ2-2, is as follows: DAGVTQSPTHLIKTRGQQVTLRCSPKSGHDTVSWYQQALGQGPQFIFQYYEEEERQRGNFPDRFSGHQFPNYSSELNVNALLLGDSALYLCASTRLDYTGELFFGEGSRLTVL.

This chain connects TRBV5-1 to TRBJ2-2; the TCRdb D gene call, TRBD1, has no DNA to confirm it. This CDR3 region has 15 residues. Germline values: CDR1 SGHRS, CDR2 YFSETQ. The CDR3 protein is CASSPTGQGIGELFF.

The chain uses TRBV3-1 and TRBJ1-4. From germline, CDR1 is LGHDT and CDR2 YNNKEL (reference sequence). The length of the CDR3 is 14 residues. CDR3 amino acids: CASSPWTPNEKLFF.

The rearrangement joins TRBV14 to TRBJ1-1; TCRdb outputs TRBD1, but without DNA this stays unchecked. Germline loops: CDR1 SGHDN, CDR2 FVKESK. The CDR3 consists of 15 residues. CDR3 amino acids: CASSLRTGRNTEAFF.

The chain links TRBV18 to TRBJ2-3; TCRdb's D call of TRBD1 is untestable without DNA. Germline V lookup: CDR1 KGHSH, CDR2 LQKENI. This CDR3 region has 18 residues. This CDR3 reads CASSPKSAAGTSTDTQYF.

V and J are TRBV5-1 and TRBJ2-1. This CDR3 has 14 amino acids. Germline V CDR1 and CDR2: SGHRS, YFSETQ. The CDR3 loop is CASSLAISRSEQFF.

The J gene is TRBJ1-4, the V gene TRBV18. Germline V CDR1 and CDR2: KGHSH, LQKENI. The CDR3 extends over 16 amino acids. The CDR3 region is CASSPLGGGRGEKLFF.

The rearrangement links TRBV7-4 to TRBJ2-1; the TCRdb call, TRBD2, lacks DNA for checking. Germline V gene sequence: CDR1 SGHVT, CDR2 SQSDAQ. CDR3 length: 14 amino acids. CDR3 amino acids: CASSLAGGGDEQFF. Full variable domain (rest looked up from reference TRBV7-4 and TRBJ2-1): GAGVSQSPRYKVAKRGRDVALRCDSISGHVTLYWYRQTLGQGSEVLTYSQSDAQRDKSGRPSGRFSAERPERSVSTLKIQRTEQGDSAVYLCASSLAGGGDEQFFGPGTRLTVL.

The chain's CDR3 is CASSPPGKENTEAFF. J is TRBJ1-1 and V is TRBV5-1; there is no DNA to check the TCRdb D call of TRBD1. CDR1 and CDR2 (germline): SGHRS, YFSETQ. This CDR3 is built from 15 residues.

The rearrangement uses TRBV6-6 and TRBJ2-3; as DNA is missing, the TRBD2 call by TCRdb cannot be tested. The CDR3 runs 12 residues. The germline V gene has CDR1 MNHNY and CDR2 SVGAGI (reference sequence). CDR3 sequence reads: CASSPATSGLYF.

The chain uses TRBV29-1 and TRBJ2-1; no DNA is available, so the TRBD2 call from TCRdb remains unchecked. Germline CDR1 SQVTM, CDR2 ANQGSEA. The CDR3 totals 12 residues. This CDR3 is CSVVEGQGEQFF.

The rearrangement joins TRBV5-6 to TRBJ2-5; TCRdb reports TRBD1, a call that lacks DNA to check it against. Germline CDR1 reads SGHDT; CDR2 reads YYEEEE. The CDR3 runs 13 residues. CDR3 region: CASSLVRDGIAYF.

The genes are TRBV6-5 and TRBJ2-7; the TCRdb call, TRBD2, lacks DNA for checking. Germline values: CDR1 MNHEY, CDR2 SVGAGI. The CDR3 is 15 residues long. The CDR3 is CASRRSSVSSYEQYF.

This CDR3 is CASSYSIWRNTGELFF. This rearrangement joins TRBV6-5 to TRBJ2-2. In germline, CDR1 is MNHEY, CDR2 SVGAGI. This CDR3 spans 16 amino acids.

V usage is TRBV11-2 and J usage is TRBJ2-1; the D call of TRBD1 rests on TCRdb alone, since no DNA is present to check it. The germline CDR1 and CDR2 sequences are SGHAT and FQNNGV. This CDR3 has 15 amino acids. The chain's CDR3 is CASSQDRGPSNEQFF.

V is TRBV3-1 and J is TRBJ2-3. Per germline, CDR1 LGHDT and CDR2 YNNKEL (reference sequence). There are 14 residues in the CDR3. This CDR3 is CASSPRGTGDTQYF.

This chain connects TRBV7-8 to TRBJ2-3; the TCRdb D gene call, TRBD2, has no DNA to confirm it. From germline, CDR1 is SGHVS and CDR2 FQNEAQ. The CDR3 loop spans 14 amino acids. Here the CDR3 reads CASSPRRGSDTQYF.

This chain uses TRBV12-5 with TRBJ2-5; the D call of TRBD2 rests on TCRdb alone, since no DNA is present to check it. The germline V gene has CDR1 LGHNT and CDR2 FRNRAP. This CDR3 spans 12 amino acids. The chain's CDR3 is CASGWGDETQYF.

The rearrangement links TRBV3-1 to TRBJ2-2; with no DNA, the TCRdb D assignment of TRBD2 cannot be verified. Germline values: CDR1 LGHDT, CDR2 YNNKEL (reference sequence). This CDR3 contains 18 residues. The chain's CDR3 is CASSQRTSGRIVTGELFF.